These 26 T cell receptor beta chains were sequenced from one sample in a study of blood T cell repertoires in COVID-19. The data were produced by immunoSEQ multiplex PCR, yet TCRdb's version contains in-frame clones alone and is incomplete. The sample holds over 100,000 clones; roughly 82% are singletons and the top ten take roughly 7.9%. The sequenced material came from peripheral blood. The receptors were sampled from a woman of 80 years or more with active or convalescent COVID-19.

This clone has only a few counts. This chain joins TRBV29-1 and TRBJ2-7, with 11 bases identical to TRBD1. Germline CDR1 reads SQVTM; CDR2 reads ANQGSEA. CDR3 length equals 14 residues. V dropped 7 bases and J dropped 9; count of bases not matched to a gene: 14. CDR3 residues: CSAMTGTGGLRQYF. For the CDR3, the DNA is TGCAGCGCCATGACCGGGACAGGGGGGCTCAGGCAGTACTTC.

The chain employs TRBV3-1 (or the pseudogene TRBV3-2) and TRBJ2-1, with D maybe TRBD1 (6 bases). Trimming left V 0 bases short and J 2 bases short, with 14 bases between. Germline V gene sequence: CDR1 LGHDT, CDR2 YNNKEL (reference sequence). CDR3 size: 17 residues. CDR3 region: CASSQDWGPSPYNEQFF. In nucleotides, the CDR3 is TGTGCCAGCAGCCAAGATTGGGGGCCGTCCCCCTACAATGAGCAGTTCTTC.

The CDR3 DNA follows: TGTGCCAGCTCACCCAAGAGGCAGGGTACCTACAATGAGCAGTTCTTC. This codes for CASSPKRQGTYNEQFF. The genes are TRBV18 and TRBJ2-1; TRBD1 is a possible D gene (5 bases). The CDR3 length is 16 residues. From germline, CDR1 is KGHSH and CDR2 LQKENI. V dropped 3 bases and J dropped 2 bases, with 14 bases sitting between them.

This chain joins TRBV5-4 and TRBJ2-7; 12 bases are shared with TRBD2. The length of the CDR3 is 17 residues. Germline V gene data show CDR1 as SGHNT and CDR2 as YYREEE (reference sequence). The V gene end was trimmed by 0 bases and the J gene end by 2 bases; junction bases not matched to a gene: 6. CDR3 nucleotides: TGTGCCAGCAGCTTGGAGAGACTAGCGGGAGATCCCTACGAGCAGTACTTC. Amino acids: CASSLERLAGDPYEQYF. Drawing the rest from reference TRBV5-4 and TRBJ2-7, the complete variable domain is ETGVTQSPTHLIKTRGQQVTLRCSSQSGHNTVSWYQQALGQGPQFIFQYYREEENGRGNFPPRFSGLQFPNYSSELNVNALELDDSALYLCASSLERLAGDPYEQYFGPGTRLTVT.

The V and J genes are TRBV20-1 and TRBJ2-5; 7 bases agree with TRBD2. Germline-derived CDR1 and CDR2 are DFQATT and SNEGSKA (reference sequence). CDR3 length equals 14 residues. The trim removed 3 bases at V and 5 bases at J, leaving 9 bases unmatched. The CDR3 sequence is CSASSPSGLETQYF. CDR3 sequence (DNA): TGCAGTGCTAGTAGTCCTAGCGGTTTGGAGACCCAGTACTTC.

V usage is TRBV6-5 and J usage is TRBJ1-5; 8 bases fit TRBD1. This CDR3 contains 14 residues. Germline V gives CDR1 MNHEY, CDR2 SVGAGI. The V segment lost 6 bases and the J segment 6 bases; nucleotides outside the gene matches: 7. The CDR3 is CASSLRGRGQPQHF. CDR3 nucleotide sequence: TGTGCCAGCAGCCTCAGGGGGCGCGGTCAGCCCCAGCATTTT.

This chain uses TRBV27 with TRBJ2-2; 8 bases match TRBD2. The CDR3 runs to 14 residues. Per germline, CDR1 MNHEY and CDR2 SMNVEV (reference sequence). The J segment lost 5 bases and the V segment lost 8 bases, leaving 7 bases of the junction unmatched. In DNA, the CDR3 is TGTGCCAGCCGTACTAGCGGTTCGACCGGGGAGCTGTTTTTT. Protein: CASRTSGSTGELFF.

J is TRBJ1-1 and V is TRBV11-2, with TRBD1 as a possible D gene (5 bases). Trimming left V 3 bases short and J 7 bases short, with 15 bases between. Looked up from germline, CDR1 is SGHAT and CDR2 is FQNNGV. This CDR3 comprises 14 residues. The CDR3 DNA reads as TGTGCCAGCAGCTTTGGGGCCCAGGCGAGTGAAGCTTTCTTT. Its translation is CASSFGAQASEAFF.

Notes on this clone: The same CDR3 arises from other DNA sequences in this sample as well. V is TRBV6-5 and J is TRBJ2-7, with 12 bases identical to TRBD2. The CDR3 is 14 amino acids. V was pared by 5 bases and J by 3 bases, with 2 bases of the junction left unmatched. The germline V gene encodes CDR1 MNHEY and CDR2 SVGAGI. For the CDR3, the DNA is TGTGCCAGCAGTCGGACTAGCGGGATCTACGAGCAGTACTTC. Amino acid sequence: CASSRTSGIYEQYF.

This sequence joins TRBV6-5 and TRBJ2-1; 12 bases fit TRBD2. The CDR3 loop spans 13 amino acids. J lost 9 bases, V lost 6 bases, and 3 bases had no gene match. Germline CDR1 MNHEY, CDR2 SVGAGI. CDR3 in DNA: TGTGCCAGCAGGACTAGCGGGAGCAGTGAGCAGTTCTTC. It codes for CASRTSGSSEQFF.

The CDR3 reads CASSLSPGRAYEQYF. CDR3 DNA: TGTGCCAGCAGTTTAAGCCCTGGGAGGGCCTACGAGCAGTACTTC. The chain carries TRBV27 and TRBJ2-7, with TRBD2 matching 7 bases. J gave up 2 bases and V 2 bases, and 6 bases lay outside the gene matches. The germline CDR1 and CDR2 sequences are MNHEY and SMNVEV (reference sequence). The CDR3 extends over 15 amino acids.

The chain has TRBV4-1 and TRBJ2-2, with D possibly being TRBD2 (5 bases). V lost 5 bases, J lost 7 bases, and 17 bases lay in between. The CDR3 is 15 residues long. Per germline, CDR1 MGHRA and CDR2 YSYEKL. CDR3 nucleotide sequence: TGCGCCAGCAGCAACCAAGGGCTAGCAGGCGGGGAGCTGTTTTTT. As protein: CASSNQGLAGGELFF.

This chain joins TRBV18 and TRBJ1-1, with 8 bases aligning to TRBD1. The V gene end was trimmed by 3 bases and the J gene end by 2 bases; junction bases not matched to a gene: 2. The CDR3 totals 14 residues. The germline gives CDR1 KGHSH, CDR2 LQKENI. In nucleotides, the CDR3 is TGTGCCAGCTCACCTGGGACAGGTAACACTGAAGCTTTCTTT. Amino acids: CASSPGTGNTEAFF.

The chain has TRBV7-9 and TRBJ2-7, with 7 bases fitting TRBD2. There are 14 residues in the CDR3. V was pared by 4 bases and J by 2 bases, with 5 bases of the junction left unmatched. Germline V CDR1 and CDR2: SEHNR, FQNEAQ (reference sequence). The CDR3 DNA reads TGTGCCAGCAGCTCCCCCGGGACTACCTACGAGCAGTACTTC. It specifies CASSSPGTTYEQYF.

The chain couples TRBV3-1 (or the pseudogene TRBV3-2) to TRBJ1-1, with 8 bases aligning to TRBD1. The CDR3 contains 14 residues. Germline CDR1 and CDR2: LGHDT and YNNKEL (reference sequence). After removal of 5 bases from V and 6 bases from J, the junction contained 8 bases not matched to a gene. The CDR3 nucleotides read TGTGCCAGCAGCTACGGACAGGGCGGCGCTGAAGCTTTCTTT. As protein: CASSYGQGGAEAFF.

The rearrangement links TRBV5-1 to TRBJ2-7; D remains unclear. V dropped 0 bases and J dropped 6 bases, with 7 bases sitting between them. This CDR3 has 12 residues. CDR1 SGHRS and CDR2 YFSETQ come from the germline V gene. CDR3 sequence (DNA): TGCGCCAGCAGCTTGGTAGTGTCCGAGCAGTACTTC. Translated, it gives CASSLVVSEQYF.

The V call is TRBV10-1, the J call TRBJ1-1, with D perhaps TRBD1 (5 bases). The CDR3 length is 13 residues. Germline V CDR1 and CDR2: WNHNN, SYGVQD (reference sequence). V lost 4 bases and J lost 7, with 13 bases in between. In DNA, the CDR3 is TGCGCCAGCAGTGTGGACCAGGGCTTTGAAGCTTTCTTT. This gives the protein CASSVDQGFEAFF.

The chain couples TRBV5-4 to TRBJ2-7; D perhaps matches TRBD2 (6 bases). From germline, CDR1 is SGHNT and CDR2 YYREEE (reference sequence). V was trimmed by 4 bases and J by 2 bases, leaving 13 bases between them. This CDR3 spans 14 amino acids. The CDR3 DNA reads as TGTGCCAGCAGCCGCGGGACCGAGACCTACGAGCAGTACTTC. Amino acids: CASSRGTETYEQYF.

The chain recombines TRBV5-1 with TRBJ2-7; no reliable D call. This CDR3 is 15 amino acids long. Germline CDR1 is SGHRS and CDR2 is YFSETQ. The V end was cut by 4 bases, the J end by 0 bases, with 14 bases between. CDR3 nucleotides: TGCGCCAGCAGCGACCCCTCGCGGAGCTCCTACGAGCAGTACTTC. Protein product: CASSDPSRSSYEQYF.

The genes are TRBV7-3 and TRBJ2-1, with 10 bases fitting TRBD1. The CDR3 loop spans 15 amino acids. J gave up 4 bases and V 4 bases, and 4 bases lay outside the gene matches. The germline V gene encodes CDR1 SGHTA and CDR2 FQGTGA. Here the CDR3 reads CASSWDRGGYNEQFF. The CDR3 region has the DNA TGTGCCAGCAGCTGGGACAGGGGAGGATACAATGAGCAGTTCTTC.

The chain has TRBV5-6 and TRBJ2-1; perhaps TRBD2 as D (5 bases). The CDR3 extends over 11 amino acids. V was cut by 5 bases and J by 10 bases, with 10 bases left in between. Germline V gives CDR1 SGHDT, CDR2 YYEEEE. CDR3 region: CASRTGEEQFF. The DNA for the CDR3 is TGTGCCAGCAGGACCGGGGAGGAGCAGTTCTTC.

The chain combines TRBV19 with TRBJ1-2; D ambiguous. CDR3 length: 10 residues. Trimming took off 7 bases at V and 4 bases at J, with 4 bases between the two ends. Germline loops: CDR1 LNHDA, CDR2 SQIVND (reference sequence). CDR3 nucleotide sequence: TGTGCCAGTAATCGCTATGGCTACACCTTC. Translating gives CASNRYGYTF.

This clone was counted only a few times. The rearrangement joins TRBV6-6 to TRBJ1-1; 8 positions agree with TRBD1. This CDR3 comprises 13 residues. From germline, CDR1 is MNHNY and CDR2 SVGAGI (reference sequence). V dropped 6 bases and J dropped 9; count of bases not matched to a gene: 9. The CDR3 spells CASSPDRGPQAFF. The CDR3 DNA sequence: TGTGCCAGCAGCCCTGACAGGGGACCTCAAGCTTTCTTT.

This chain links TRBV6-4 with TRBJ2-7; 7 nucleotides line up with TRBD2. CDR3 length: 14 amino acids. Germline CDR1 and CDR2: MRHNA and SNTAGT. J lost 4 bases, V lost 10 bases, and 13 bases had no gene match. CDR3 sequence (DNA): TGTGCCAAACAGAGGGACTACTCCCTTTACGAGCAGTACTTC. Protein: CAKQRDYSLYEQYF.

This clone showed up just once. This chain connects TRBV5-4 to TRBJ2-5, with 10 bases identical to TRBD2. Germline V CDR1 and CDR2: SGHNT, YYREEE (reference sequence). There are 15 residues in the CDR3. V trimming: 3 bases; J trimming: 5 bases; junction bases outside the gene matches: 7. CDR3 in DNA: TGTGCCAGCAGCTCCGTAGCGGGAGGTTATGAGACCCAGTACTTC. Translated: CASSSVAGGYETQYF.

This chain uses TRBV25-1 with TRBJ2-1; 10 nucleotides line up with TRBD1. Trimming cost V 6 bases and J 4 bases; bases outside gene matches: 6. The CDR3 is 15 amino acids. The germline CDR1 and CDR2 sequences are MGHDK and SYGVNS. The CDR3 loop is CASSERTGGYNEQFF. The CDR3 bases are TGTGCCAGCAGCGAGAGGACAGGGGGATACAATGAGCAGTTCTTC.